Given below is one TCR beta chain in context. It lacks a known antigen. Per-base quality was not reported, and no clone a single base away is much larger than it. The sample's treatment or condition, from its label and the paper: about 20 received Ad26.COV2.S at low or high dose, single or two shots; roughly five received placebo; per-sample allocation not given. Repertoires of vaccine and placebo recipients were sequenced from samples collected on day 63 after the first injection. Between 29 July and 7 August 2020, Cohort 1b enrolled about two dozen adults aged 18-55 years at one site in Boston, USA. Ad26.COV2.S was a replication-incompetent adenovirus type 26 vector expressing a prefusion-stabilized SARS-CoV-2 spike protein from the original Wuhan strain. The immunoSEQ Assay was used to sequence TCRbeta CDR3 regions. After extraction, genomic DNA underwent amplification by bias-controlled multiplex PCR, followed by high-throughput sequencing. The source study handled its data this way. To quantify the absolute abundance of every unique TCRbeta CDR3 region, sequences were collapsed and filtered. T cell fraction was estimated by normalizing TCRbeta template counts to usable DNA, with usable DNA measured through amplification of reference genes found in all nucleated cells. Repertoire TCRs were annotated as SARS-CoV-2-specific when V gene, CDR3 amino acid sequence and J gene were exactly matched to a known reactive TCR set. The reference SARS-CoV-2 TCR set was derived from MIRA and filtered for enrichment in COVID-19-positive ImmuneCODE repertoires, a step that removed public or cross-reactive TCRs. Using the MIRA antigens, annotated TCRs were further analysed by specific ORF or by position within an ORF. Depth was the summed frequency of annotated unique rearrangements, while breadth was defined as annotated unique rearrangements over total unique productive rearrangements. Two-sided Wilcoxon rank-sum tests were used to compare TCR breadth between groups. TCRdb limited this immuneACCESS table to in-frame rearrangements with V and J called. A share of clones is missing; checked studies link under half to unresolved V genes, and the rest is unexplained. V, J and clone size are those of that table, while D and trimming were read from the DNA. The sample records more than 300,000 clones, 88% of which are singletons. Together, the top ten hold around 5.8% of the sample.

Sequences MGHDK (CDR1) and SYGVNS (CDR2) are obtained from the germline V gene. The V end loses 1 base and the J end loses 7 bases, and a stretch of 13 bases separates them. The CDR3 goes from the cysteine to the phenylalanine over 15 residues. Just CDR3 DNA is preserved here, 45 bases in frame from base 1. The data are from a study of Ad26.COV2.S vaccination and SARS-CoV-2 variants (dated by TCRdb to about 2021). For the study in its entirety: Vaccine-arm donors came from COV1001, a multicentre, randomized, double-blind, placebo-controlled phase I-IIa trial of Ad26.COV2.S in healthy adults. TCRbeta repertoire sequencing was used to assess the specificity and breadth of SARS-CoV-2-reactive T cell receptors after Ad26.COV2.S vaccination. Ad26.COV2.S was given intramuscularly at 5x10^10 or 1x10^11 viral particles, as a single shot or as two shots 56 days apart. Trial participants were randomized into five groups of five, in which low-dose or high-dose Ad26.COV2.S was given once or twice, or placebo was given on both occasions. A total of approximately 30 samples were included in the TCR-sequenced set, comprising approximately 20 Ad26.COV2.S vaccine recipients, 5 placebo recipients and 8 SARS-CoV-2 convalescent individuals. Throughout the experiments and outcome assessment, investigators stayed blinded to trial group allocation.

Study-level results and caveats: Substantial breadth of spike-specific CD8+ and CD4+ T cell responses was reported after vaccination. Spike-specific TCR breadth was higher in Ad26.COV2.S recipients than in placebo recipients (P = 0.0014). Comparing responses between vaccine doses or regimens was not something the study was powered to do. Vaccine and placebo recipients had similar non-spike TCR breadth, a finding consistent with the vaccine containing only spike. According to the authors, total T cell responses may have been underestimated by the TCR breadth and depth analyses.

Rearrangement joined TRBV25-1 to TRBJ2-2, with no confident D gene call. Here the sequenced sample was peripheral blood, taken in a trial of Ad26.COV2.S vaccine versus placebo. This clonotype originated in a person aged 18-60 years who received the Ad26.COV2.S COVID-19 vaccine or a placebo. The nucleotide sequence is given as TGTGCCAGCAGTGAATCCCGCTTTTTAGACGGGGAGCTGTTTTTT. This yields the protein CASSESRFLDGELFF.